The clone carrying this T cell receptor beta chain was picked up one time. Its matching antigen is unknown. These data belong to a study of T cell repertoires in cytomegalovirus infection. TCRdb re-derived calls from the reads in MiXCR, one entry per CDR3 protein. The data show fewer than 1,000,000 distinct CDR3 sequences, with about a third seen just once and 13% held by the top ten. The CDR3 contains 15 residues. Trimming took 5 bases from V and 4 from J, leaving 17 bases between them. The input for sequencing was cultured CD8+ T cells from PBMCs, taken from culture after CMV antigen stimulation. The chain carries TRBV12-3 or TRBV12-4 and TRBJ1-2; perhaps TRBD1 as D (5 bases). The receptor was isolated from a human donor in good health (CMV status not recorded). Some clones in this sample may be carry-over from other donors' samples. The chain's CDR3 is CASSPPTQGSYGYTF. The CDR3 bases are TGTGCCAGCAGTCCCCCCACTCAGGGCTCCTATGGCTACACCTTC.